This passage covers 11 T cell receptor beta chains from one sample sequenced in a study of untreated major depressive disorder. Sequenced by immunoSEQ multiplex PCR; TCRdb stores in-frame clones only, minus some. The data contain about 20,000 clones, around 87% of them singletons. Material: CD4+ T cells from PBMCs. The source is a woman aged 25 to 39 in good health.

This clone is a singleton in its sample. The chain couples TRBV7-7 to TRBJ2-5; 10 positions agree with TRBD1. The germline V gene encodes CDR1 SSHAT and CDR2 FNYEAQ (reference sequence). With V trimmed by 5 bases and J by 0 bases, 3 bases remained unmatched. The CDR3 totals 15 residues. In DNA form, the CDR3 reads TGTGCCAGCAGCCAAGGGACAGGGGACCAAGAGACCCAGTACTTC. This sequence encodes CASSQGTGDQETQYF.

In DNA, the CDR3 is TGTGCCAGCAGCCCGCCACACAGACAGGGAGGCTATGGAGAGACCCAGTACTTC. Translation gives CASSPPHRQGGYGETQYF. The V gene is TRBV7-2, the J gene TRBJ2-5; tentative D call: TRBD1 (7 bases). The CDR3 runs 18 residues. CDR1 is SGHTA and CDR2 is FQGNSA in the germline V gene. The V gene lost 5 bases and the J gene lost 4 bases, with 26 bases spanning the gap.

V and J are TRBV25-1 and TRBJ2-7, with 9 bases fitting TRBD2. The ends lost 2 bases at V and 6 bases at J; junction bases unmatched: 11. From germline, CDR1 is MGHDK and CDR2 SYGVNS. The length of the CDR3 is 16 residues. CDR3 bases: TGTGCCAGCAGTGAAAGCGGAGGCGGGGGGGCCGTCGAGCAGTACTTC. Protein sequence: CASSESGGGGAVEQYF.

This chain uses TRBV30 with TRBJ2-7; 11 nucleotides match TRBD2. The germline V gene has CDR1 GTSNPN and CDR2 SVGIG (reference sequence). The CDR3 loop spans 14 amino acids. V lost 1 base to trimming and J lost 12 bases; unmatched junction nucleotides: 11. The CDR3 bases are TGTGCCTGGAGTGCAAACCTAGCGGGGGGCCGAAGGTACTTC. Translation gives CAWSANLAGGRRYF.

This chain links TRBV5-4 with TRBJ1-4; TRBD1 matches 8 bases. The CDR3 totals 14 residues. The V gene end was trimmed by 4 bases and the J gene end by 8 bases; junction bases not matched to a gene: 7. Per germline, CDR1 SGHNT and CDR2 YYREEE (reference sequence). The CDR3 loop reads CASSMQGATEKLFF. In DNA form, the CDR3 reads TGTGCCAGCAGCATGCAGGGGGCGACGGAAAAACTGTTTTTT. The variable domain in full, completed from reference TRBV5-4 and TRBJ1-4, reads ETGVTQSPTHLIKTRGQQVTLRCSSQSGHNTVSWYQQALGQGPQFIFQYYREEENGRGNFPPRFSGLQFPNYSSELNVNALELDDSALYLCASSMQGATEKLFFGSGTQLSVL.

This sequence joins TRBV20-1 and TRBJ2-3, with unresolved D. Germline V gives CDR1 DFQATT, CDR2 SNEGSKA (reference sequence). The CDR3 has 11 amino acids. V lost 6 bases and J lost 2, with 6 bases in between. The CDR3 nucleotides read TGCAGTGCCCCCCCCACAGATACGCAGTATTTT. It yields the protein CSAPPTDTQYF.

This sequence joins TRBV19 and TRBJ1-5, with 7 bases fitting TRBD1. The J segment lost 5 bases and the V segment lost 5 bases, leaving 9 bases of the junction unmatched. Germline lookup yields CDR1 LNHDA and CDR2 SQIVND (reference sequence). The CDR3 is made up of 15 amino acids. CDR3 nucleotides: TGTGCCAGTAGTTTGTACAGGGGACCAGATCAGCCCCAGCATTTT. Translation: CASSLYRGPDQPQHF.

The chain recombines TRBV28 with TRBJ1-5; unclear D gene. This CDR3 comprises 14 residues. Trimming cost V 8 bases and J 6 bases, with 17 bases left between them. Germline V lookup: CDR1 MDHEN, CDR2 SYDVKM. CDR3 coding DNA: TGTGCCAGCTCACTCAGGTCGGGCGCTCAGCCCCAGCATTTT. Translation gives CASSLRSGAQPQHF.

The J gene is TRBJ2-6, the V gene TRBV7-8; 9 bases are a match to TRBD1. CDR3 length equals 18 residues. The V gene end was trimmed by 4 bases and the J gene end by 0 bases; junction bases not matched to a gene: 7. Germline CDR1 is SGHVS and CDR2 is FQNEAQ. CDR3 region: CASSSLDRGASGANVLTF. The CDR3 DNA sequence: TGTGCCAGCAGCTCCCTGGACAGGGGAGCCTCTGGGGCCAACGTCCTGACTTTC.

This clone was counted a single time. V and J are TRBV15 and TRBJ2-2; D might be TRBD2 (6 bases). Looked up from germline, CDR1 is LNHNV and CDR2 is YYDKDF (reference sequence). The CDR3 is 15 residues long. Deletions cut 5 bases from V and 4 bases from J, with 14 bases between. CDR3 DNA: TGTGCCACCAGCCCCCGACTAGACGGCACCGGGGAGCTGTTTTTT. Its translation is CATSPRLDGTGELFF.

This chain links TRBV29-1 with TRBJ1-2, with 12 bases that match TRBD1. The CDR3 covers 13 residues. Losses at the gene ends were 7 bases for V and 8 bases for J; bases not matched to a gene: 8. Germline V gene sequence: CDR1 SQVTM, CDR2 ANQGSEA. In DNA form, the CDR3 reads TGCAGCGGCGCGGGACAGGGGGCGGACGGCTACACCTTC. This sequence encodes CSGAGQGADGYTF. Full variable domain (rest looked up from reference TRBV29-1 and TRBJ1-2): SAVISQKPSRDICQRGTSLTIQCQVDSQVTMMFWYRQQPGQSLTLIATANQGSEATYESGFVIDKFPISRPNLTFSTLTVSNMSPEDSSIYLCSGAGQGADGYTFGSGTRLTVV.